The next 9 T cell receptor beta chains were all read from a single sample in a study of blood T cell repertoires in COVID-19. The table came from immunoSEQ multiplex PCR; TCRdb's copy has only in-frame clones and leaves some out. Seen here are about 330,000 clones, more than 70% observed once, and the top ten hold roughly 5%. Sequencing used PBMCs or T cells enriched from blood (not recorded which). The receptors derive from a woman aged 25 to 45 who had recovered from COVID-19.

The rearrangement uses TRBV5-1 and TRBJ2-3; 10 bases align to TRBD2. From germline, CDR1 is SGHRS and CDR2 YFSETQ. With 0 bases clipped from V and 0 bases from J, the junction kept 7 bases outside the gene matches. The length of the CDR3 is 18 residues. This CDR3 is CASSLGLAGDLSTDTQYF. The CDR3 nucleotides are TGCGCCAGCAGCTTGGGGCTAGCGGGGGACCTTAGCACAGATACGCAGTATTTT.

J is TRBJ2-7 and V is TRBV6-2 or TRBV6-3, with 9 bases identical to TRBD2. Germline-derived CDR1 and CDR2 are MNHEY and SVGEGT. The CDR3 is 16 amino acids. Germline trimming cut 0 bases from V and 2 bases from J; bases unmatched to any gene: 5. This CDR3 reads CASSYSRAGGPYEQYF. CDR3 nucleotides: TGTGCCAGCAGTTACTCGAGAGCGGGGGGACCCTACGAGCAGTACTTC.

The rearrangement uses TRBV18 and TRBJ1-5; TRBD1 might be the D (5 bases). Trimming removed 3 bases at V and 4 bases at J, with 22 bases between. Germline assignment: CDR1 KGHSH and CDR2 LQKENI. The CDR3 runs to 18 residues. The CDR3 DNA reads TGTGCCAGCTCACCGCTCGGGTGGGGACTAGCGGGTAATCAGCCCCAGCATTTT. It translates to CASSPLGWGLAGNQPQHF.

The rearrangement links TRBV5-1 to TRBJ2-3, with 9 nucleotides matching TRBD1. Germline lookup yields CDR1 SGHRS and CDR2 YFSETQ. The CDR3 totals 15 residues. Germline trimming cut 4 bases from V and 4 bases from J; bases unmatched to any gene: 7. CDR3 sequence reads: CASSPGQGNPDTQYF. In DNA, the CDR3 is TGCGCCAGCAGCCCGGGACAGGGTAATCCAGATACGCAGTATTTT.

This chain links TRBV14 with TRBJ1-2; unclear D gene. The CDR3 has 17 amino acids. V was shortened by 3 bases and J by 6 bases, with 23 bases between the two germline ends. Germline V gives CDR1 SGHDN, CDR2 FVKESK. The CDR3 reads CASSHLQPPTLSDGYTF. In nucleotides, the CDR3 is TGTGCCAGCAGCCATCTTCAACCGCCGACTCTATCGGATGGCTACACCTTC.

The CDR3 is CAISGQGAEGYTF. In DNA form, the CDR3 reads TGTGCCATCAGCGGACAGGGGGCTGAGGGCTACACCTTC. The chain couples TRBV10-3 to TRBJ1-2; the match to TRBD1 covers 11 bases. Germline V gives CDR1 ENHRY, CDR2 SYGVKD. The length of the CDR3 is 13 residues. The J segment lost 8 bases and the V segment lost 6 bases, leaving 5 bases of the junction unmatched.

This chain joins TRBV30 and TRBJ1-6; the match to TRBD1 covers 9 bases. Trimming at V came to 4 bases and at J to 9 bases, leaving 10 bases not matched to a gene. This CDR3 has 15 residues. Germline V gene data show CDR1 as GTSNPN and CDR2 as SVGIG (reference sequence). CDR3 residues: CAWKVGTGPFSPLHF. CDR3 coding DNA: TGTGCCTGGAAGGTTGGGACAGGGCCTTTTTCACCCCTCCACTTT.

The V call is TRBV4-1, the J call TRBJ1-1; 7 positions match TRBD1. The germline V gene has CDR1 MGHRA and CDR2 YSYEKL. The CDR3 has 15 residues. With 4 bases clipped from V and 5 bases from J, the junction kept 10 bases outside the gene matches. CDR3 in amino acids: CASSLAGTVSTEAFF. The DNA of the CDR3 is TGCGCCAGCAGCCTGGCCGGGACAGTGAGTACTGAAGCTTTCTTT.

The chain is built from TRBV30 and TRBJ2-2, with 9 bases matching TRBD2. V lost 0 bases to trimming and J lost 6 bases; unmatched junction nucleotides: 8. Germline V CDR1 and CDR2: GTSNPN, SVGIG (reference sequence). The CDR3 runs 16 residues. The CDR3, as DNA: TGTGCCTGGAGTGTACGCCGCGGGACTAGCTCCGGGGAGCTGTTTTTT. Translating it yields CAWSVRRGTSSGELFF.